The 18 T cell receptor beta chains presented below share a single source sample, sequenced in a study of T-cell memory formation after mild COVID-19. TCRdb passed the 5' RACE reads through MiXCR, listing each CDR3 protein once. Among 350,000 to 400,000 distinct CDR3 sequences, 20% to 25% were seen once, and the ten largest hold 12%. The sample comprised PBMCs or a T cell subset sorted from them (not recorded which). These receptors were collected from an adult woman who had mild COVID-19 (a few samples of this study predate the infection). Cell type and time point are not known.

This clonotype was seen more than once but under ten times. This rearrangement joins TRBV5-6 to TRBJ2-5; D might be TRBD1 (6 bases). The V gene lost 4 bases and the J gene lost 1 base, with 17 bases spanning the gap. The CDR3 totals 16 residues. Germline CDR1 and CDR2: SGHDT and YYEEEE. CDR3 nucleotides: TGTGCCAGCAGCCGCTTGGACAGCAAGCCCCAAGAGACCCAGTACTTC. Its protein product is CASSRLDSKPQETQYF.

This chain connects TRBV6-6 to TRBJ2-7, with TRBD2 matching over 7 bases. CDR1 is MNHNY and CDR2 is SVGAGI in the germline V gene (reference sequence). Trimming removed 0 bases from V and 7 bases from J; junction bases left unmatched: 12. The CDR3 spans 16 residues. CDR3 in amino acids: CASSYSSSGTSREQYF. CDR3 DNA sequence: TGTGCCAGCAGTTACTCGAGCAGCGGGACTTCCCGGGAGCAGTACTTC.

CDR3 sequence: CASSRGELFF. CDR3 DNA: TGTGCCAGCTCCCGCGGGGAGCTGTTTTTT. The chain is built from TRBV12-3 or TRBV12-4 and TRBJ2-2; D is uncertain. V was shortened by 8 bases and J by 7 bases, with 5 bases between the two germline ends. The CDR3 loop spans 10 amino acids.

The gene calls are TRBV5-1 and TRBJ1-4, with 7 nucleotides matching TRBD1. The V gene's germline CDR1 is SGHRS and CDR2 YFSETQ. The CDR3 extends over 15 amino acids. After removal of 1 base from V and 3 bases from J, the junction contained 3 bases not matched to a gene. CDR3 sequence: CASSLTGDSNEKLFF. CDR3 nucleotides: TGCGCCAGCAGCTTGACAGGGGATTCTAATGAAAAACTGTTTTTT. The complete variable domain, with remaining parts taken from reference TRBV5-1 and TRBJ1-4, reads KAGVTQTPRYLIKTRGQQVTLSCSPISGHRSVSWYQQTPGQGLQFLFEYFSETQRNKGNFPGRFSGRQFSNSRSEMNVSTLELGDSALYLCASSLTGDSNEKLFFGSGTQLSVL.

This clonotype was seen at least ten times. The V gene is TRBV12-3 or TRBV12-4, the J gene TRBJ2-3; D is undetermined. Trimming pared 2 bases from V and 0 bases from J, leaving 3 bases between. This CDR3 comprises 13 residues. In nucleotides, the CDR3 is TGTGCCAGCAGTTTACGGAGCACAGATACGCAGTATTTT. Amino acid sequence: CASSLRSTDTQYF.

This clonotype was observed a few times. The V and J genes are TRBV2 and TRBJ1-2; no definite D call. V was shortened by 4 bases and J by 4 bases, with 16 bases between the two germline ends. The CDR3 consists of 15 residues. The germline V gene has CDR1 SNHLY and CDR2 FYNNEI. The CDR3 nucleotides read TGTGCCAGCAGTGCGACGACGGAGGGAGGCTATGGCTACACCTTC. Amino acids: CASSATTEGGYGYTF.

The table lists this clonotype with a few counts. The chain recombines TRBV7-6 with TRBJ2-6; D is unresolved. CDR3 length: 13 amino acids. CDR1 and CDR2 (germline): SGHVS, FNYEAQ. Between the trimmed V and J ends, which lost 7 bases and 4 bases, there was a span of 8 bases. CDR3 in DNA: TGTGCCAGCACCCGTGGCGGGGCCAACGTCCTGACTTTC. Protein: CASTRGGANVLTF.

This clonotype showed up just a few times. The chain employs TRBV12-3 or TRBV12-4 and TRBJ2-7; 7 bases match TRBD2. J was trimmed by 0 bases and V by 6 bases; bases with no gene match: 5. This CDR3 is built from 14 residues. CDR3 sequence (DNA): TGTGCCAGCAGCCTACTAGCGTCCTCCTACGAGCAGTACTTC. Its protein is CASSLLASSYEQYF.

The sample holds a few counts of this clonotype. V usage is TRBV19 and J usage is TRBJ1-5; TRBD1 is a possible D gene (6 bases). The length of the CDR3 is 15 residues. Germline values: CDR1 LNHDA, CDR2 SQIVND (reference sequence). V was shortened by 5 bases and J by 2 bases, with 13 bases between the two germline ends. The CDR3 spells CASSDRPYGNQPQHF. The CDR3 coding sequence is TGTGCCAGTAGTGACAGGCCCTATGGCAATCAGCCCCAGCATTTT.

The genes are TRBV7-8 and TRBJ2-2, with 11 bases lining up with TRBD1. The germline V gene has CDR1 SGHVS and CDR2 FQNEAQ. V dropped 3 bases and J dropped 4; count of bases not matched to a gene: 4. There are 16 residues in the CDR3. The DNA of the CDR3 is TGTGCCAGCAGCTTTTTAGGGACAGGGGGCACCGGGGAGCTGTTTTTT. Translation: CASSFLGTGGTGELFF.

This clonotype has more than one count but fewer than ten. This chain joins TRBV10-3 and TRBJ1-1; D gene ambiguous. The CDR3 extends over 13 amino acids. From germline, CDR1 is ENHRY and CDR2 SYGVKD. Deletions cut 7 bases from V and 2 bases from J, with 11 bases between. The CDR3 sequence is CAIKPGGNTEAFF. In DNA form, the CDR3 reads TGTGCCATCAAACCAGGAGGTAACACTGAAGCTTTCTTT.

The chain uses TRBV24-1 and TRBJ2-5; D might be TRBD2 (6 bases). Germline lookup yields CDR1 KGHDR and CDR2 SFDVKD. The CDR3 is 14 residues long. V lost 9 bases and J 6 bases, leaving 19 bases between the germline ends. CDR3: CATQSGGGTKTQYF. The CDR3 DNA follows: TGTGCCACCCAAAGCGGTGGCGGGACGAAGACCCAGTACTTC.

The chain employs TRBV6-2 or TRBV6-3 and TRBJ2-1; 12 nucleotides line up with TRBD2. Germline trimming cut 2 bases from V and 6 bases from J; bases unmatched to any gene: 2. This CDR3 has 15 residues. The germline CDR1 and CDR2 sequences are MNHEY and SVGEGT. CDR3 amino acids: CASSYASGRGNEQFF. CDR3 bases: TGTGCCAGCAGTTACGCTAGCGGGAGGGGCAATGAGCAGTTCTTC.

The V call is TRBV6-5, the J call TRBJ2-7; maybe TRBD2 (6 bases). The CDR3 runs 12 residues. Germline assignment: CDR1 MNHEY and CDR2 SVGAGI. Between the trimmed V and J ends, which lost 10 bases and 5 bases, there was a span of 15 bases. CDR3 bases: TGTGCCACCTCCCGCTGGGGGGACGAGCAGTACTTC. Residues: CATSRWGDEQYF.

V and J are TRBV19 and TRBJ2-3; tentative D call: TRBD2 (5 bases). The CDR3 extends over 13 amino acids. Germline CDR1 reads LNHDA; CDR2 reads SQIVND (reference sequence). V lost 0 bases and J lost 8, with 9 bases in between. CDR3 loop: CASSIEARGTQYF. The DNA of the CDR3 is TGTGCCAGTAGTATAGAGGCCCGGGGTACGCAGTATTTT.

Regarding this clonotype: One end of the junction does not line up with germline, which may come from a read error. The chain employs TRBV6-5 and TRBJ2-6; possible D gene TRBD1, 6 bases. CDR3 length equals 15 residues. The V gene's germline CDR1 is MNHEY and CDR2 SVGAGI. This CDR3 reads CDSSTGSSGANVLTF. In DNA, the CDR3 is TGTGACAGCAGTACAGGGAGCTCTGGGGCCAACGTCCTGACTTTC.

This clonotype turned up a few times. V usage is TRBV30 and J usage is TRBJ2-3; weak D call: TRBD1 (6 bases). V gave up 2 bases and J gave up 12 bases, with 15 bases separating them. The CDR3 spans 12 residues. The germline V gene encodes CDR1 GTSNPN and CDR2 SVGIG (reference sequence). In nucleotides, the CDR3 is TGTGCCTGGAGTAGCCAGCCAGGGGCCCAGTATTTT. Its translation: CAWSSQPGAQYF.

This chain uses TRBV6-5 with TRBJ1-6; D unresolved. Trimming cost V 2 bases and J 7 bases, with 9 bases left between them. Germline CDR1 MNHEY, CDR2 SVGAGI. The CDR3 is 14 residues long. CDR3 sequence: CASSYGNSNSPLHF. The DNA of the CDR3 is TGTGCCAGCAGTTACGGCAACAGCAATTCACCCCTCCACTTT.